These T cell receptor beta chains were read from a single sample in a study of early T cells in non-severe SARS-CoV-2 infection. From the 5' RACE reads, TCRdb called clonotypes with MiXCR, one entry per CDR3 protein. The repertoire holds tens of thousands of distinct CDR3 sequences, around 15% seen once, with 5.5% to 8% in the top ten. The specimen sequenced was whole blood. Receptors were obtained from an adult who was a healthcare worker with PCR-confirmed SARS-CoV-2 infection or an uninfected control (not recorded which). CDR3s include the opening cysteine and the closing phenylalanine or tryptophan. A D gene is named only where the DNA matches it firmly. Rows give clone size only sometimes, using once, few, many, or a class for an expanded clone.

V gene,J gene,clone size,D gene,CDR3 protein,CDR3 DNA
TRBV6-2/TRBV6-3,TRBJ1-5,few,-,CASSYPEWPQHF,TGTGCCAGCAGTTACCCCGAGTGGCCCCAGCATTTT
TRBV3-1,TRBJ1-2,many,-,CASSQGRGYGYTF,TGTGCCAGCAGCCAAGGACGGGGCTATGGCTACACCTTC
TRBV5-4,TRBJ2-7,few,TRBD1,CASSRGQGSEQYF,TGTGCCAGCAGCCGCGGACAGGGATCCGAGCAGTACTTC
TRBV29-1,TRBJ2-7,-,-,CSVGESGEQYF,TGCAGCGTAGGGGAATCGGGGGAGCAGTACTTC
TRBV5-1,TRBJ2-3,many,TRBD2,CASSLGAGADTQYF,TGTGCCAGCAGCTTAGGTGCGGGAGCAGATACGCAGTATTTT
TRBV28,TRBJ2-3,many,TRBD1,CASSWITGVTDTQYF,TGTGCCAGCAGTTGGATTACAGGGGTCACAGATACGCAGTATTTT
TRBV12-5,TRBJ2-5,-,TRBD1,CASGGQGGAETQYF,TGTGCTAGTGGGGGACAGGGAGGGGCGGAGACCCAGTACTTC
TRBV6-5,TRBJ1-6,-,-,CASSYAGGHSPLHF,TGTGCCAGCAGTTACGCGGGTGGGCATTCACCCCTCCACTTT
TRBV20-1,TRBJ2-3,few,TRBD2,CSARDTLGREGEDTQYF,TGCAGTGCTAGAGATACCTTAGGGCGGGAGGGAGAAGATACGCAGTATTTT
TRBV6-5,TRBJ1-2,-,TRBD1,CASTPYYDRVSGGYTF,TGTGCCAGCACCCCCTATTATGACAGGGTCTCTGGTGGCTACACCTTC
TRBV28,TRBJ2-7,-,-,CASSPGDTWEQYF,TGTGCCAGCAGTCCAGGGGACACCTGGGAGCAGTACTTC
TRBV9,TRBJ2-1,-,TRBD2,CASSVGTSVYNEQFF,TGTGCCAGCAGCGTAGGCACTAGCGTCTACAATGAGCAGTTCTTC
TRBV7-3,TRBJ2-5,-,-,CASSLRDTERRKYF,TGTGCCAGCAGCTTAAGGGACACGGAAAGGAGAAAGTACTTC
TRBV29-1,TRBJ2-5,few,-,CSVAGLETQYF,TGCAGCGTTGCGGGGTTGGAGACCCAGTACTTC
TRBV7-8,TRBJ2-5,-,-,CASSLVGWGLETQYF,TGTGCCAGCAGCTTAGTTGGCTGGGGGTTAGAGACCCAGTACTTC
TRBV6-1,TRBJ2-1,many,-,CASSGDYYNEQFF,TGTGCCAGCAGTGGAGACTATTACAATGAGCAGTTCTTC
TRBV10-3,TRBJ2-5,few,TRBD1,CAISAAGTGGETQYF,TGTGCCATCAGTGCAGCCGGGACAGGGGGAGAGACCCAGTACTTC
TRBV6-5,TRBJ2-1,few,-,CASLDADEQFF,TGTGCCAGCCTCGATGCGGATGAGCAGTTCTTC
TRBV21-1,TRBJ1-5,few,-,CASSKEGGAGQGPPASNQPQHF,TGTGCCAGCAGCAAAGAGGGGGGAGCAGGACAGGGGCCTCCAGCGAGTAATCAGCCCCAGCATTTT
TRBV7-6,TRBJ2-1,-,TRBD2,CASSLRSGTYNEQFF,TGTGCCAGCAGCTTGAGGAGCGGGACCTACAATGAGCAGTTCTTC
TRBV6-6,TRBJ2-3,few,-,CASRLGLTDTQYF,TGTGCCAGCAGACTAGGTCTGACTGATACGCAGTATTTT
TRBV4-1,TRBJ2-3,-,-,CASSRGGYTDTQYF,TGCGCCAGCAGCCGTGGCGGTTACACAGATACGCAGTATTTT